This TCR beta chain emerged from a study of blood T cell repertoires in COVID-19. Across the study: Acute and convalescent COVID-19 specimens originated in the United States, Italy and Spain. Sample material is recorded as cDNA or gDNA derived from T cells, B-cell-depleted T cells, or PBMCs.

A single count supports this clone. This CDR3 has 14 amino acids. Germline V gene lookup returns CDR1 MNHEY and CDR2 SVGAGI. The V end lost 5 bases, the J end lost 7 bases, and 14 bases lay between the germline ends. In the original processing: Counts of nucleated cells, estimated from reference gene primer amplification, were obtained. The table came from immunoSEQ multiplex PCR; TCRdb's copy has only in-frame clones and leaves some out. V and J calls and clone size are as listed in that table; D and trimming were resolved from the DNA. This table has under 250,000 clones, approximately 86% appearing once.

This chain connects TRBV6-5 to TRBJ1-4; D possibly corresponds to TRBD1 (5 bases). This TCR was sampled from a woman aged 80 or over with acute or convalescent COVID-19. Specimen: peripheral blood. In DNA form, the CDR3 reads TGTGCCAGCAGTCCAGGCGACAGTAGTGAAAAACTGTTTTTT. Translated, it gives CASSPGDSSEKLFF.